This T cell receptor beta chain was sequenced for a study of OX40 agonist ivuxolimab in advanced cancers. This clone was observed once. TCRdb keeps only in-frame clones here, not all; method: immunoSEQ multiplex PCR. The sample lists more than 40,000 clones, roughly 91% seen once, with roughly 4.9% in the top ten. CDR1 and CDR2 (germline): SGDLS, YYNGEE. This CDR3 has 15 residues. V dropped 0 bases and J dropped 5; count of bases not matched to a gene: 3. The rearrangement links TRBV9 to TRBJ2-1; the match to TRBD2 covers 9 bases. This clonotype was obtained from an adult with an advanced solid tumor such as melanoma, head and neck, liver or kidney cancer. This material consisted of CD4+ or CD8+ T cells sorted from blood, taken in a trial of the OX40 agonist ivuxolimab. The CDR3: CASSVGRGGNNEQFF. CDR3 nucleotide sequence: TGTGCCAGCAGCGTAGGGCGGGGGGGCAACAATGAGCAGTTCTTC.